This T cell receptor beta chain was captured in a study of T cell repertoires in cytomegalovirus infection. For the study at large: In the study, CMV epitopes included recently identified HLA-C-restricted and well-studied HLA-B-restricted ones.

Whole-study findings and limits: The study identified carriers of CMV plus the relevant HLA from cumulative public TCR beta family frequency.

A few counts support this clonotype. Its cognate antigen is unknown. TCRdb reanalysed the reads using MiXCR and keeps one entry per CDR3 protein. The sample holds approximately 310,000 distinct CDR3 sequences, approximately 25% seen once. Per the germline V gene, CDR1 is LNHDA and CDR2 is SQIVND (reference sequence). Losses at the gene ends were 6 bases for V and 4 bases for J; bases not matched to a gene: 6. CDR3 length: 13 amino acids. The specimen comprised cultured PBMCs, sampled from culture after CMV antigen stimulation. V gene TRBV19 combines with J gene TRBJ2-7; 7 nucleotides line up with TRBD1. The receptor's source is a human donor in good health (CMV status not recorded). Some clones in this sample may be carry-over from other donors' samples. For the CDR3, the DNA is TGTGCCAGTAGAGGGACAGCCCTTTACGAGCAGTACTTC. Amino acid sequence: CASRGTALYEQYF.